What follows is one T cell receptor beta chain and its context. What it binds is unknown. CFSE-labeled sorted T cells met regulatory or mature dendritic cells for 5 to 6 days. This entry belongs to a study of regulatory dendritic cells for organ transplantation. Points from the study as a whole: Mature dendritic cells appeared to drive more memory CD8+ clonal expansion than regulatory ones.

Deletions cut 6 bases from V and 2 bases from J, with 17 bases between. CDR1 is LNHDA and CDR2 is SQIVND in the germline V gene (reference sequence). The CDR3 runs 15 residues. The assay was immunoSEQ multiplex PCR, and TCRdb's table has in-frame clones only and misses some. The table lists under 15,000 clones, about four fifths of them singletons. The genes are TRBV19 and TRBJ2-7, with D unclear. The clonotype originates from a human donor in good health. The sample was naive CD8+ T cells from blood cultured with regulatory dendritic cells. The sample's subset: CD45RA+ naive T cells. As DNA, the CDR3 is TGTGCCAGTAGCCCCATAGCATTTAAGACCTACGAGCAGTACTTC. As protein: CASSPIAFKTYEQYF.